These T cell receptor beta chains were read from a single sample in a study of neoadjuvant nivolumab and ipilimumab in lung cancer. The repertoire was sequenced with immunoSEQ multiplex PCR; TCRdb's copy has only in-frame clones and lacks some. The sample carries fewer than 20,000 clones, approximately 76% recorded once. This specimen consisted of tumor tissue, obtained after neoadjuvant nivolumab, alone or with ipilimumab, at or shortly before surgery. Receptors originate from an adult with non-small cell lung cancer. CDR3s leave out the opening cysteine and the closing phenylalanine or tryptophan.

CDR3aa: ASSSTRAGVYGYT; v_gene: TRBV5-6; j_gene: TRBJ1-2
CDR3aa: ASSYSRSSSGNTIY; v_gene: TRBV6-5; j_gene: TRBJ1-3
CDR3aa: ASSPLQDSGNTIY; v_gene: TRBV18; j_gene: TRBJ1-3
CDR3aa: ASKEQGSTDTQY; v_gene: TRBV6-5; j_gene: TRBJ2-3
CDR3aa: ASSYGGTGYT; v_gene: TRBV6-5; j_gene: TRBJ1-2
CDR3aa: ARSGGNTEAF; v_gene: TRBV30; j_gene: TRBJ1-1
CDR3aa: ASSPRGNRHSYNEQF; v_gene: TRBV18; j_gene: TRBJ2-1
CDR3aa: ASSSEGDQPQH; v_gene: TRBV27; j_gene: TRBJ1-5
CDR3aa: ASSSGLAGGRSSYEQY; v_gene: TRBV11-2; j_gene: TRBJ2-7
CDR3aa: ASSGGGSSYNEQF; v_gene: TRBV5-1; j_gene: TRBJ2-1
CDR3aa: ASSPSSVRGKDYGYT; v_gene: TRBV18; j_gene: TRBJ1-2
CDR3aa: ASSLAEGYNEKLF; v_gene: TRBV7-9; j_gene: TRBJ1-4
CDR3aa: ASSQVEGTWANVLT; v_gene: TRBV4-1; j_gene: TRBJ2-6
CDR3aa: ASSQDRTGIEKLF; v_gene: TRBV4-3; j_gene: TRBJ1-4
CDR3aa: ASSLSGGAVGELF; v_gene: TRBV5-4; j_gene: TRBJ2-2
CDR3aa: ASSLVGLGHNTGELF; v_gene: TRBV5-5; j_gene: TRBJ2-2
CDR3aa: ASSRTGANTGELF; v_gene: TRBV5-1; j_gene: TRBJ2-2
CDR3aa: ASSLEGRGADTQY; v_gene: TRBV5-1; j_gene: TRBJ2-3
CDR3aa: ASSVGVGGANEQY; v_gene: TRBV9; j_gene: TRBJ2-7
CDR3aa: ASSYSGQLNSPLH; v_gene: TRBV6-5; j_gene: TRBJ1-6